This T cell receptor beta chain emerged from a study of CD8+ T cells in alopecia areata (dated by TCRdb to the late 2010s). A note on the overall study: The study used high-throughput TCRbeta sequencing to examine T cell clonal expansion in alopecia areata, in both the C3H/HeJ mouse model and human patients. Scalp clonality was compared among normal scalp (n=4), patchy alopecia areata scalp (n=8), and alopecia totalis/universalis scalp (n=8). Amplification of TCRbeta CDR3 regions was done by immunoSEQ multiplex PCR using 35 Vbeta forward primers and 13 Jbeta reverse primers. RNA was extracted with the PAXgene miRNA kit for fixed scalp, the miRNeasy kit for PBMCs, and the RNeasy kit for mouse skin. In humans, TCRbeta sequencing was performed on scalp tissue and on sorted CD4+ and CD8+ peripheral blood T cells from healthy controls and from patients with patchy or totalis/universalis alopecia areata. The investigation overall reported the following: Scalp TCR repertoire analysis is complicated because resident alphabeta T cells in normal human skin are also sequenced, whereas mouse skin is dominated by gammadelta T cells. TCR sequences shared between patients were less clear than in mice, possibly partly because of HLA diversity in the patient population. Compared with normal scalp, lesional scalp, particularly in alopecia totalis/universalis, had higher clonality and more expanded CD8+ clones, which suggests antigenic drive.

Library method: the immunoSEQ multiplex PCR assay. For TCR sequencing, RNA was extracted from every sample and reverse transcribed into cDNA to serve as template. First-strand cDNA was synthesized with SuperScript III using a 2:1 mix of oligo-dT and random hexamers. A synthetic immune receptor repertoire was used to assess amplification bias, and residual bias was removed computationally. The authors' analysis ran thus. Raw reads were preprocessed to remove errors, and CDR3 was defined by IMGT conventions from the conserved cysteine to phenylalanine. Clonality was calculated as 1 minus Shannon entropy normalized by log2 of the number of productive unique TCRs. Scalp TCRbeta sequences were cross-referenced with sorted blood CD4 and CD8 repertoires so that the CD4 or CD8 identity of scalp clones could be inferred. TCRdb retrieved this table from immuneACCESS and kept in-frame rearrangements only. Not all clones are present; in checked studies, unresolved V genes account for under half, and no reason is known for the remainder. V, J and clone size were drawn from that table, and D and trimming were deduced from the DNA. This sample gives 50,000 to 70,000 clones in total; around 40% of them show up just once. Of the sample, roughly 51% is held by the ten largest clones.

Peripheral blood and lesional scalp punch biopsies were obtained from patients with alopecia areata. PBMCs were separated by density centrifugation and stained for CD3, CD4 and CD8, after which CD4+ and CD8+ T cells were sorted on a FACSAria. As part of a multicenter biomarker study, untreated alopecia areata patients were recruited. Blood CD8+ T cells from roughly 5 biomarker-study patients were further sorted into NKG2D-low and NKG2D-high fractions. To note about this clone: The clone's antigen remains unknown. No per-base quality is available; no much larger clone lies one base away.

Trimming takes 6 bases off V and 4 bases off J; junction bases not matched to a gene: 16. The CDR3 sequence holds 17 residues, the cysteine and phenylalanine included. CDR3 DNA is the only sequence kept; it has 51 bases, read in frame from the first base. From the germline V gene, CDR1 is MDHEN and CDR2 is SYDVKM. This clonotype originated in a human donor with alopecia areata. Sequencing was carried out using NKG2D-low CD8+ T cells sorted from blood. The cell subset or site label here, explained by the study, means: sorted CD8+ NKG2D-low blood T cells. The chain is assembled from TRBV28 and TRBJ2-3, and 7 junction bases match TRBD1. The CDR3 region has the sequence CASSLGDSSPISDTQYF. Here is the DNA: TGTGCCAGCAGCTTAGGGGACAGCTCCCCAATCTCAGATACGCAGTATTTT.